This T cell receptor (beta chain) was recovered during a study of Graves' ophthalmopathy and Graves' hyperthyroidism. Study-level background: Pretreatment peripheral blood was obtained at initial diagnosis.

Stable hyperthyroidism was defined by absence of ophthalmopathy within 18 months of follow-up. General study findings and limits: Prediction of ophthalmopathy progression reached roughly 70% sensitivity and around 75% specificity.

This clonotype has ten or more counts. Its target is not known. The CDR3 covers 14 residues. In germline, CDR1 is LNHDA, CDR2 SQIVND (reference sequence). Trimming took off 7 bases at V and 2 bases at J, with 14 bases between the two ends. Amplification of the TCR beta CDR3 regions used RNA transcripts (as template). The first-round RT-PCR employed HTBI primers together with the Qiagen OneStep RT-PCR kit. A multiplex PCR was then performed as the second round. TCRdb re-derived calls from the multiplex PCR reads in MiXCR, one entry per CDR3 protein. The table includes 620,000 or so distinct CDR3 sequences, 20% to 25% detected once.

The receptor comes from a woman younger than 30 with stable Graves' hyperthyroidism. Some clones in this sample may be carry-over from other donors' samples. The sample was peripheral blood. J is TRBJ1-1 and V is TRBV19; the D gene is possibly TRBD1 (6 bases). The CDR3 is CASIQGTSNTEAFF. DNA of the CDR3: TGTGCCAGTATCCAAGGGACATCCAACACTGAAGCTTTCTTT.